Listed below are T cell receptor beta chains from one sample, sequenced in a study of human T cells and chemical hapten exposure. TCRdb recomputed calls from the RACE reads with MiXCR, one row per CDR3 protein. The top ten clones hold roughly 3% of a sample with under 200,000 distinct CDR3 sequences, 30% of them seen once. The input for sequencing was whole blood, taken in connection with sensitization to the hapten diphenylcyclopropenone (DPC). These receptors were taken from a woman under 40 with alopecia areata. Some clones in this sample may be carry-over from other donors' samples. Each CDR3 is given with its conserved first and last residue. The D gene is left open where the match is weak. Clone sizes are given selectively: once, few, many, or a class where the clone is expanded.

V	J	size	D	CDR3	DNA
TRBV11-1	TRBJ2-1	-	TRBD2	CASSLGLAGDEQFF	TGTGCCAGCAGCTTGGGACTAGCGGGCGATGAGCAGTTCTTC
TRBV29-1	TRBJ2-1	few	-	CSVPSSGGEQFF	TGCAGCGTGCCCTCCAGCGGCGGGGAGCAGTTCTTC
TRBV6-2/TRBV6-3	TRBJ1-1	-	TRBD1	CASSPGTGNTEAFF	TGTGCCAGCAGTCCTGGGACAGGGAACACTGAAGCTTTCTTT
TRBV27	TRBJ2-2	-	TRBD2	CASSLTATSGSDGTGELFF	TGTGCCAGCAGTTTAACTGCGACTAGCGGGAGCGACGGCACCGGGGAGCTGTTTTTT
TRBV18	TRBJ1-1	-	TRBD1	CASSPQGQGNTEAFF	TGTGCCAGCTCACCACAGGGACAGGGGAACACTGAAGCTTTCTTT
TRBV2	TRBJ2-1	-	-	CACQEGGYNEQFF	TGTGCCTGCCAAGAAGGGGGCTACAATGAGCAGTTCTTC
TRBV28	TRBJ2-3	-	TRBD1	CATNRGNTDTQYF	TGTGCCACTAACAGGGGGAACACAGATACGCAGTATTTT
TRBV24-1	TRBJ2-7	-	TRBD1	CATSDAGFWTGAYEQYF	TGTGCCACCAGTGATGCCGGGTTTTGGACAGGGGCCTACGAGCAGTACTTC
TRBV5-4	TRBJ1-1	-	-	CASSLFNLGTEAFF	TGTGCCAGCAGCTTGTTCAATTTAGGCACTGAAGCTTTCTTT
TRBV27	TRBJ1-2	-	TRBD1	CASSTRDRRLSGYTF	TGTGCCAGCAGTACCCGGGACAGGAGACTCTCTGGCTACACCTTC
TRBV6-2/TRBV6-3	TRBJ1-1	-	-	CASMGWGSAFF	TGTGCCAGCATGGGATGGGGAAGCGCTTTCTTT
TRBV29-1	TRBJ2-7	-	TRBD2	CSVRGTSGGYEQYF	TGCAGCGTTAGGGGGACTAGCGGCGGCTACGAGCAGTACTTC
TRBV5-1	TRBJ2-5	-	-	CASSNTGRQETQYF	TGCGCCAGCAGTAACACAGGGAGACAAGAGACCCAGTACTTC
TRBV11-1	TRBJ2-3	-	-	CASSHLVTGNTQYF	TGTGCCAGCAGCCACCTTGTAACAGGGAATACGCAGTATTTT
TRBV18	TRBJ1-1	few	-	CASSPRQENTEAFF	TGTGCCAGCTCACCTCGACAGGAGAACACTGAAGCTTTCTTT
TRBV14	TRBJ1-2	few	-	CASSQDYGAVLGYTF	TGTGCCAGCAGCCAAGATTATGGGGCAGTCCTTGGCTACACCTTC
TRBV7-2	TRBJ2-5	few	-	CASSSLVQETQYF	TGTGCCAGCAGCTCTCTCGTTCAAGAGACCCAGTACTTC
TRBV4-2	TRBJ2-7	-	TRBD1	CASRRQGFDEQYF	TGTGCCAGCCGACGACAGGGTTTCGACGAGCAGTACTTC
TRBV4-1	TRBJ1-2	few	-	CASSQPLQDYGYTF	TGCGCCAGCAGCCAGCCTTTACAGGACTATGGCTACACCTTC
TRBV10-3	TRBJ1-4	-	-	CAISGDDGPSLGKLFF	TGTGCCATCAGTGGCGATGATGGGCCCAGTCTGGGAAAACTGTTTTTT
TRBV9	TRBJ2-1	few	-	CASSVAPYNEQFF	TGTGCCAGCAGCGTAGCCCCCTACAATGAGCAGTTCTTC
TRBV6-6	TRBJ2-2	few	-	CASSYSGGELFF	TGTGCCAGCAGTTACTCAGGAGGGGAGCTGTTTTTT
TRBV2	TRBJ2-3	many	TRBD2	CASSVLAGGTDTQYF	TGTGCCAGCAGTGTGTTAGCGGGGGGCACAGATACGCAGTATTTT
TRBV29-1	TRBJ2-1	once	TRBD2	CSVDLGGGYNEQFF	TGCAGCGTGGATTTGGGCGGGGGGTACAATGAGCAGTTCTTC
TRBV6-4	TRBJ2-1	-	TRBD1	CASSEDRGPLLYNEQFF	TGTGCCAGCAGTGAGGACAGGGGGCCCCTTCTCTACAATGAGCAGTTCTTC
TRBV7-7	TRBJ2-1	-	TRBD1	CASSPDRGDYNEQFF	TGTGCCAGCAGCCCGGACAGGGGGGACTACAATGAGCAGTTCTTC
TRBV6-5	TRBJ2-7	-	-	CASMGPAEQYF	TGTGCCAGCATGGGGCCAGCCGAGCAGTACTTC
TRBV5-4	TRBJ2-2	few	-	CASRLQGGTGELFF	TGTGCCAGCAGGTTACAGGGAGGCACCGGGGAGCTGTTTTTT
TRBV20-1	TRBJ1-1	-	TRBD1	CSARDRGIRNTEAFF	TGCAGTGCTAGGGACAGGGGGATTCGTAACACTGAAGCTTTCTTT
TRBV5-1	TRBJ2-1	few	-	CASSLGFDEQFF	TGCGCCAGCAGCTTGGGATTTGATGAGCAGTTCTTC
TRBV9	TRBJ2-2	-	TRBD1	CASSVAGGRNTGELFF	TGTGCCAGCAGCGTGGCAGGGGGAAGAAACACCGGGGAGCTGTTTTTT
TRBV11-3	TRBJ2-1	-	-	CASSLEAGWQFF	TGTGCCAGCAGCTTAGAGGCAGGGTGGCAGTTCTTC
TRBV15	TRBJ1-6	-	-	CATSRERGYDSPLHF	TGTGCCACCAGCAGAGAGCGGGGGTACGATTCACCCCTCCACTTT
TRBV29-1	TRBJ1-2	few	-	CSVEDRQRVGYTF	TGCAGCGTTGAAGATCGACAGCGGGTTGGCTACACCTTC
TRBV5-1	TRBJ1-6	-	-	CASSNAGHDSPLHF	TGCGCCAGCAGCAACGCAGGACATGATTCACCCCTCCACTTT
TRBV20-1	TRBJ1-5	few	TRBD1	CSARGGTDSNQPQHF	TGCAGTGCCCGCGGGGGGACAGATAGCAATCAGCCCCAGCATTTT
TRBV7-9	TRBJ2-2	few	TRBD1	CASRGQGYTGELFF	TGTGCCAGCAGAGGACAGGGGTACACCGGGGAGCTGTTTTTT
TRBV4-3	TRBJ2-1	few	-	CASSQDLAGHNEQFF	TGCGCCAGCAGCCAAGATCTGGCGGGCCACAATGAGCAGTTCTTC
TRBV20-1	TRBJ2-7	-	TRBD1	CSVYSGTGGYEQYF	TGCAGTGTCTACTCCGGGACAGGGGGCTACGAGCAGTACTTC
TRBV18	TRBJ2-1	-	-	CASSPLVADEQFF	TGTGCCAGCTCACCTTTAGTAGCTGATGAGCAGTTCTTC
TRBV28	TRBJ2-3	few	-	CASSSASTDTQYF	TGTGCCAGCAGTTCTGCTAGCACAGATACGCAGTATTTT
TRBV6-1	TRBJ2-5	-	TRBD1	CASRTGVTETQYF	TGTGCCAGCAGGACAGGGGTTACGGAGACCCAGTACTTC
TRBV20-1	TRBJ1-4	once	TRBD1	CSASPPPTGNEKLFF	TGCAGTGCTAGCCCCCCCCCGACAGGGAATGAAAAACTGTTTTTT
TRBV6-2/TRBV6-3	TRBJ2-7	few	TRBD2	CASSGTSVYEQYF	TGTGCCAGCAGCGGGACTAGCGTCTACGAGCAGTACTTC
TRBV7-2	TRBJ2-1	-	-	CASSPRALATEQFF	TGTGCCAGCAGCCCAAGGGCCCTAGCGACGGAGCAGTTCTTC
TRBV20-1	TRBJ1-5	-	TRBD1	CSVDRGDQPQHF	TGCAGTGTTGACAGGGGTGATCAGCCCCAGCATTTT
TRBV10-3	TRBJ2-3	-	-	CAISGGSTDTQYF	TGTGCCATCAGTGGCGGTAGCACAGATACGCAGTATTTT
TRBV29-1	TRBJ2-1	few	-	CSVARTPYNEQFF	TGCAGCGTTGCTAGGACACCCTACAATGAGCAGTTCTTC
TRBV5-5	TRBJ2-5	-	TRBD2	CASSSIAGGAKETQYF	TGTGCCAGCAGCTCCATAGCGGGGGGGGCCAAAGAGACCCAGTACTTC
TRBV12-3/TRBV12-4	TRBJ2-6	few	-	CASSPMGTGANVLTF	TGTGCCAGCAGTCCCATGGGTACCGGGGCCAACGTCCTGACTTTC
TRBV19	TRBJ1-5	few	-	CASSGQDQPQHF	TGTGCCAGTAGTGGTCAGGATCAGCCCCAGCATTTT
TRBV5-1	TRBJ1-6	few	-	CASRLNTGNHSPLHF	TGCGCCAGCAGACTCAACACAGGAAATCATTCACCCCTCCACTTT
TRBV20-1	TRBJ1-1	-	-	CSAPRNRMNTEAFF	TGCAGTGCTCCGAGGAACAGAATGAACACTGAAGCTTTCTTT
TRBV30	TRBJ2-7	-	TRBD1	CAWVEGTGDEQYF	TGTGCCTGGGTCGAAGGGACAGGGGACGAGCAGTACTTC